This record covers a single T cell receptor beta chain. No antigen is known for it. No much larger clone exists at a distance of one base, and base qualities are not known. Libraries were constructed by the immunoSEQ multiplex PCR assay. Sourced from immuneACCESS, this table was stored by TCRdb with only in-frame sequences that have V and J called. A share of the clones is absent; for the studies checked, an unresolved V gene accounts for under half, and the remainder has no known explanation. Recorded for this sample are about 14,000 clones; approximately 80% of them occurred a single time. 11% of the sample rests with the top ten. The CDR1 and CDR2 encoded by the germline V gene are ENHRY and SYGVKD. The CDR3 goes from the cysteine to the phenylalanine over 13 residues. Only the CDR3 part of the read is kept: 39 bases, read in frame from the first base. For this chain, trimming is 8 bases at the V end and 6 bases at the J end, and the number of junction bases without a gene match is 8.

This sample was taken from a study of technical replicates of blood from a few donors listed by TCRdb under 2017. The receptor was isolated from a human donor in good health. This chain is built from TRBV10-3 and TRBJ1-1, with 8 bases aligning to TRBD1. The sequenced sample was PBMCs. The nucleotides are TGTGCCATCGGTCCAGGGGGCTACGCTGAAGCTTTCTTT. This translates into CAIGPGGYAEAFF.